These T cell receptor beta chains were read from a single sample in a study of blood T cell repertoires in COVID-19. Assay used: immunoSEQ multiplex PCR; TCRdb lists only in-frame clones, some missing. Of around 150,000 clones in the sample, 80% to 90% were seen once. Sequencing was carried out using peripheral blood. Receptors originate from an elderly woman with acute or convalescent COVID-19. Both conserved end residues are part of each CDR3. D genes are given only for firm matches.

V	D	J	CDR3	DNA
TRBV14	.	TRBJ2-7	CASSQLPPGHLAYEQYF	TGTGCCAGCAGCCAACTACCTCCGGGACACTTAGCCTACGAGCAGTACTTC
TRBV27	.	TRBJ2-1	CASSLMSSYNEQFF	TGTGCCAGCAGTTTAATGAGCTCCTACAATGAGCAGTTCTTC
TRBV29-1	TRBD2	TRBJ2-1	CSVDPGLAGESSYNEQFF	TGCAGCGTTGATCCCGGACTAGCGGGAGAGAGCTCCTACAATGAGCAGTTCTTC
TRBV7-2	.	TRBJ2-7	CASSASGGYYEQYF	TGTGCCAGCAGCGCCTCTGGCGGATACTACGAGCAGTACTTC
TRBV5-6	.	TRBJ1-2	CASSLVQGYGYTF	TGTGCCAGCAGCTTGGTACAGGGTTATGGCTACACCTTC
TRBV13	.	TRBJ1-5	CASSLGRGRQPQHF	TGTGCCAGCAGCTTAGGACGAGGTCGTCAGCCCCAGCATTTT
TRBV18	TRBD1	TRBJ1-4	CASSPRTGAGNEKLFF	TGTGCCAGCTCACCACGGACAGGGGCCGGGAATGAAAAACTGTTTTTT
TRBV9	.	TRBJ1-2	CASSVGSTRANYGYTF	TGTGCCAGCAGCGTAGGGAGCACTCGAGCTAACTATGGCTACACCTTC
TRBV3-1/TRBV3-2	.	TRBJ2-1	CASSQVGGGSEQFF	TGTGCCAGCAGCCAAGTTGGAGGGGGCAGTGAGCAGTTCTTC
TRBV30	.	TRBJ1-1	CASASGGVNTEAFF	TGTGCCTCAGCCTCGGGGGGGGTTAACACTGAAGCTTTCTTT
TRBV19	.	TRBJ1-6	CASSIQSGAGSPLHF	TGTGCCAGTAGTATTCAGTCAGGGGCCGGATCACCCCTCCACTTT
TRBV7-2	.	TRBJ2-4	CASSLTGAVKNIQYF	TGTGCCAGCAGCTTAACGGGAGCTGTCAAAAACATTCAGTACTTC
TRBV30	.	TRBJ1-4	CAWTRSPAGEKLFF	TGTGCCTGGACGAGAAGTCCGGCGGGTGAAAAACTGTTTTTT
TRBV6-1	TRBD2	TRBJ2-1	CASSEQTSGYNEQFF	TGTGCCAGCAGTGAACAGACTAGCGGCTACAATGAGCAGTTCTTC
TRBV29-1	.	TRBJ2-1	CSVEDPWSSYNEQFF	TGCAGCGTTGAAGATCCGTGGAGCTCCTACAATGAGCAGTTCTTC
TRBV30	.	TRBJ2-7	CAWNRRSHEQYF	TGTGCCTGGAATCGGCGGTCCCACGAGCAGTACTTC
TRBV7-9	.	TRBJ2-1	CASSLGHYNEQFF	TGTGCCAGCAGCTTAGGACACTACAATGAGCAGTTCTTC
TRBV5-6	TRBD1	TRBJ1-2	CASSVSPGQGSNYGYTF	TGTGCCAGCAGCGTCTCACCGGGACAGGGGTCAAACTATGGCTACACCTTC
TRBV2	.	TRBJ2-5	CASSASGRAGETQYF	TGTGCCAGCAGTGCCAGTGGGAGAGCTGGGGAGACCCAGTACTTC
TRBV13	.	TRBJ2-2	CASSRDKTGINTGELFF	TGTGCCAGCAGCCGAGACAAAACAGGGATAAACACCGGGGAGCTGTTTTTT
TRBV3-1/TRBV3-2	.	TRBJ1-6	CASSQDSSYNSPLHF	TGTGCCAGCAGCCAAGACAGCTCCTATAATTCACCCCTCCACTTT
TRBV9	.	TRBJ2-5	CASSVGTVQETQYF	TGTGCCAGCAGCGTAGGGACAGTCCAAGAGACCCAGTACTTC